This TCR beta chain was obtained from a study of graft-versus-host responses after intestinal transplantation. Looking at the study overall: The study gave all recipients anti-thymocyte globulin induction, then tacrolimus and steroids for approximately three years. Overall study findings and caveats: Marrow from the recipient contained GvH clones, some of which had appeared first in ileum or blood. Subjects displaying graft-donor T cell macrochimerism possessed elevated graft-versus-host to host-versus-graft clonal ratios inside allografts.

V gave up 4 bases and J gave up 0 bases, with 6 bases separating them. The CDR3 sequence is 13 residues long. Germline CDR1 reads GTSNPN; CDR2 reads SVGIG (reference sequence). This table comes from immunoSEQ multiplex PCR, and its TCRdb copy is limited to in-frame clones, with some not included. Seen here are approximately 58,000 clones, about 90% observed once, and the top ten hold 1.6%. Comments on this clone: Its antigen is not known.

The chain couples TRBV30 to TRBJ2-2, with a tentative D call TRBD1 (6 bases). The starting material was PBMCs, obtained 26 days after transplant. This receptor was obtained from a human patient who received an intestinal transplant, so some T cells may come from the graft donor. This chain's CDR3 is CAWTGANTGELFF. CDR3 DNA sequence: TGTGCCTGGACAGGGGCGAACACCGGGGAGCTGTTTTTT.